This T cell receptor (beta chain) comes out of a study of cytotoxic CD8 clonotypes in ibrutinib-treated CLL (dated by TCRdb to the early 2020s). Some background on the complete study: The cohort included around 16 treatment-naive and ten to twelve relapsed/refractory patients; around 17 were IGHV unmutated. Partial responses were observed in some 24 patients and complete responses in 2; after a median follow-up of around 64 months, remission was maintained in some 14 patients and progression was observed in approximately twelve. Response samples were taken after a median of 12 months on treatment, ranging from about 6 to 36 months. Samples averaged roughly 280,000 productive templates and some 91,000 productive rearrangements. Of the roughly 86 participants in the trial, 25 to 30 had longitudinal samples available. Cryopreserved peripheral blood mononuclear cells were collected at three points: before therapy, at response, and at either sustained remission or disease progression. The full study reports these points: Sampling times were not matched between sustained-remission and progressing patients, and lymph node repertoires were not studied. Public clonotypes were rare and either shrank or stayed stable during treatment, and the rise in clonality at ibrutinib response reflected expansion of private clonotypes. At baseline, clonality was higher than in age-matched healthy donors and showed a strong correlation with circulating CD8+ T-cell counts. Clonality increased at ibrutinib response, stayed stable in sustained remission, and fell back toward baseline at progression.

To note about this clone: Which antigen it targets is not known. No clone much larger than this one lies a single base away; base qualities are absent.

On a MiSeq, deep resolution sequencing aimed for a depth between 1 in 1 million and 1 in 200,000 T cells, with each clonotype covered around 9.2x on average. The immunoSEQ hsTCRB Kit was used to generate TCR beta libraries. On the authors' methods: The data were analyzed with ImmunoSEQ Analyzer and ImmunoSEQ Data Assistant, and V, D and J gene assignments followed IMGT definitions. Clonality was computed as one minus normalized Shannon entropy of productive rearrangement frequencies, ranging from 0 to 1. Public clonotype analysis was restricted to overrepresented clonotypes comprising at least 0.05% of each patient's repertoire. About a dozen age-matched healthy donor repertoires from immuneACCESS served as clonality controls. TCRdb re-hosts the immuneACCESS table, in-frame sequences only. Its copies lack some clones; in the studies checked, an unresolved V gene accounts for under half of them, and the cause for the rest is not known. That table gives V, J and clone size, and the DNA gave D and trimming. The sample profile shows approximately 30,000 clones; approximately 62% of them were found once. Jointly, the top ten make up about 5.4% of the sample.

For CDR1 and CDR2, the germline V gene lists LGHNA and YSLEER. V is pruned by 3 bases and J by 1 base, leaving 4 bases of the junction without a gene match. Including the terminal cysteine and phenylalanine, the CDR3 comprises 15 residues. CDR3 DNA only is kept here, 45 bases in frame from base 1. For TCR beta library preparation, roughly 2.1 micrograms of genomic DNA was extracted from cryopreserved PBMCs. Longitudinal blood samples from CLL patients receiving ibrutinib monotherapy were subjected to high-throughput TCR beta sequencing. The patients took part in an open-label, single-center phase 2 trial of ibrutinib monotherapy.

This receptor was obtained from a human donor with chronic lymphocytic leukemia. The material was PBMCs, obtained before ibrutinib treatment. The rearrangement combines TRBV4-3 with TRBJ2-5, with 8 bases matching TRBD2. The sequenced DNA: TGCGCCAGCAGCCAGACGGGAGGGCGCCAAGAGACCCAGTACTTC. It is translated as CASSQTGGRQETQYF.